These T cell receptor beta chains were read from a single sample in a study of breast tumors, draining lymph nodes, adjacent tissues. MiXCR, applied by TCRdb to the multiplex PCR reads, yields one record per CDR3 protein. The data show tens of thousands of distinct CDR3 sequences, 35% to 40% seen once. Source material: breast tumor tissue. These receptors all stem from a female donor with breast cancer. Some clones in this sample may be carry-over from other donors' samples. Each CDR3 is given with its conserved first and last residue. A D gene is named only where the DNA matches it firmly. Not all rows give a size; the values are once, few, many and, for expanded clones, a class.

>TRBV11-2|many|.|TRBJ2-1
CASSLEVGGNEQFF
TGTGCCAGCAGCTTAGAAGTTGGGGGAAATGAGCAGTTCTTC
>TRBV5-6|many|TRBD2|TRBJ2-3
CASSRLAGGPGDTQYF
TGTGCCAGCAGCCGACTAGCGGGAGGGCCTGGTGATACGCAGTATTTT
>TRBV3-1|many|.|TRBJ2-7
CASSQLYEQYF
TGTGCCAGCAGCCAACTATACGAGCAGTACTTC
>TRBV6-5|many|.|TRBJ2-3
CASKIPGTDTQYF
TGTGCCAGCAAAATCCCCGGCACAGATACGCAGTATTTT
>TRBV5-6|few|.|TRBJ2-5
CASSSGVGLETQYF
TGTGCTAGCAGCTCGGGGGTGGGCTTGGAGACCCAGTACTTC
>TRBV3-1|.|.|TRBJ2-3
CASRLASTDTQYF
TGTGCCAGCAGACTAGCTAGCACAGATACGCAGTATTTT
>TRBV3-1|few|.|TRBJ1-3
CASTKRGNTIYF
TGTGCCAGCACCAAAAGGGGAAACACCATATATTTT
>TRBV5-1|.|TRBD2|TRBJ2-1
CASSYRLAGGPIGSNEQFF
TGCGCCAGCAGCTATCGACTAGCGGGAGGGCCCATCGGGAGTAATGAGCAGTTCTTC
>TRBV7-3|.|.|TRBJ2-1
CASSLNPQFF
TGTGCCAGCAGCCTCAACCCGCAGTTCTTC
>TRBV19|many|TRBD2|TRBJ2-1
CASSMGTTPNEQFF
TGTGCCAGTAGTATGGGGACTACCCCGAATGAGCAGTTCTTC
>TRBV20-1|many|TRBD2|TRBJ2-7
CSAEGLDLTSVYEQYF
TGCAGTGCGGAAGGGTTGGACTTGACTAGCGTATACGAGCAGTACTTC
>TRBV7-6|many|TRBD2|TRBJ2-1
CASSPTPNIIGGKSSYNEQFF
TGTGCCAGCAGCCCCACCCCGAACATCATCGGGGGGAAGAGCTCCTACAATGAGCAGTTCTTC
>TRBV5-4|many|TRBD1|TRBJ1-3
CASSPAGTGTGNTIYF
TGTGCCAGCAGCCCCGCCGGGACAGGGACTGGAAACACCATATATTTT
>TRBV10-3|.|.|TRBJ1-2
CAISESRYGYTF
TGTGCCATCAGTGAGTCACGCTATGGCTACACCTTC
>TRBV7-2|many|TRBD2|TRBJ2-3
CASSFGGSGRADTQYF
TGTGCCAGCAGCTTCGGGGGTAGCGGGAGGGCAGATACGCAGTATTTT
>TRBV15|.|TRBD1|TRBJ1-4
CAIAGQTNEKLFF
TGTGCCATCGCGGGACAGACTAATGAAAAACTGTTTTTC
>TRBV20-1|many|TRBD2|TRBJ2-1
CSAALAGGLNEQFF
TGCAGTGCAGCGCTAGCGGGAGGTCTGAATGAGCAGTTCTTC
>TRBV25-1|.|.|TRBJ2-5
CASSREGGGLGETQYF
TGTGCCAGCAGCCGGGAAGGGGGAGGGTTAGGAGAGACCCAGTACTTC
>TRBV28|once|.|TRBJ2-1
CASRSSQRALRDEQFF
TGTGCCAGCAGGTCCTCCCAGCGGGCCCTGAGGGATGAGCAGTTCTTC
>TRBV7-8|many|TRBD2|TRBJ2-1
CASRSGTSGSYEQFF
TGTGCCAGCAGGTCCGGGACTAGCGGGAGCTATGAGCAGTTCTTC
>TRBV19|few|TRBD1|TRBJ2-7
CASSIYTGAICEQYF
TGTGCCAGTAGTATATATACAGGGGCCATCTGCGAGCAGTACTTC
>TRBV2|once|.|TRBJ1-2
CASSVGVTKGYTF
TGTGCCAGCAGCGTCGGTGTGACAAAGGGCTACACCTTC
>TRBV19|many|.|TRBJ2-1
CASSMRVRNNEQFF
TGTGCCAGTAGTATGAGGGTAAGAAACAATGAGCAGTTCTTC
>TRBV19|.|.|TRBJ2-4
CASSMSSQAKNIQYF
TGTGCCAGTAGTATGAGTTCCCAAGCCAAAAACATTCAGTACTTC
>TRBV11-1|many|.|TRBJ2-1
CASSLAQYNEQFF
TGTGCCAGCAGCTTAGCTCAATACAATGAGCAGTTCTTC
>TRBV6-1|many|TRBD2|TRBJ2-7
CASRLAEGLYEQYF
TGTGCCAGCAGACTAGCGGAGGGGCTCTACGAGCAGTACTTC
>TRBV10-1|many|TRBD2|TRBJ2-5
CASSATSGRAGGTQYF
TGCGCCAGCAGTGCGACTAGCGGGAGGGCCGGTGGGACCCAGTACTTC
>TRBV6-5|many|TRBD1|TRBJ1-2
CASSYRQGDGYTF
TGTGCCAGCAGTTACAGGCAGGGGGATGGCTACACCTTC
>TRBV6-5|.|.|TRBJ1-5
CASSGRVNQPQHF
TGTGCCAGCAGTGGACGGGTCAATCAGCCCCAGCATTTT
>TRBV12-3/TRBV12-4|.|TRBD2|TRBJ2-5
CASSPTLGGQETQYF
TGTGCCAGCAGCCCCACCCTCGGGGGGCAAGAGACCCAGTACTTC
>TRBV30|.|TRBD1|TRBJ2-7
CAWRGQRRPYEQYF
TGTGCCTGGAGGGGACAGAGGAGACCCTACGAGCAGTACTTC
>TRBV3-1|many|TRBD1|TRBJ2-3
CASSQSRTGSTDTQYF
TGTGCCAGCAGCCAATCCCGGACAGGGTCCACAGATACGCAGTATTTT
>TRBV7-2|many|TRBD2|TRBJ2-7
CASSLVGGRVTYEQYF
TGTGCCAGCAGCTTAGTGGGCGGGAGGGTCACCTACGAGCAGTACTTC
>TRBV19|many|.|TRBJ2-2
CASSIEGADGGELFF
TGTGCCAGTAGTATAGAAGGGGCAGATGGAGGGGAGCTGTTTTTT
>TRBV7-2|many|TRBD1|TRBJ2-5
CASSRQGVQETQYF
TGTGCCAGCAGCCGACAGGGGGTTCAAGAGACCCAGTACTTC
>TRBV6-5|many|TRBD2|TRBJ2-5
CASSYSRGAGLGETQYF
TGTGCCAGCAGTTACTCAAGGGGAGCGGGACTAGGAGAGACCCAGTACTTC
>TRBV7-6|many|.|TRBJ2-2
CASSRNGANTGELFF
TGTGCCAGCAGCCGAAATGGAGCGAACACCGGGGAGCTGTTTTTT
>TRBV5-5|.|.|TRBJ1-2
CAGSLSSGNYYGYTF
TGCGCCGGCAGCTTGTCGTCAGGGAACTACTATGGCTACACCTTC
>TRBV15|.|TRBD2|TRBJ2-3
CATRGGRDTQYF
TGTGCCACCCGGGGGGGAAGAGATACGCAGTATTTT
>TRBV7-2|many|TRBD2|TRBJ2-5
CASSLWTSGGETQYF
TGTGCCAGCAGCCTATGGACTAGCGGGGGGGAGACCCAGTACTTC
>TRBV4-1|few|.|TRBJ2-2
CASTLGGSASDTGELFF
TGCGCCAGCACCCTCGGGGGTTCGGCTAGCGACACCGGGGAGCTGTTTTTT
>TRBV20-1|.|.|TRBJ2-7
CSASLTRNEDEQYF
TGCAGTGCTAGCCTTACGCGGAACGAGGACGAGCAGTACTTC